This T cell receptor (beta chain) was identified in a study of graft-versus-host responses after intestinal transplantation. Study-level background: Induction using anti-thymocyte globulin, followed by tacrolimus and steroids for roughly 3 years, was given to all recipients.

The sample holds one count of this clone. Its target is unknown. Regarding the study as a whole: The marrow of recipients harbored GvH clones, and ileum or blood showed some of them first.

Some clones are missing from TCRdb's copy, which holds only in-frame ones; the method was immunoSEQ multiplex PCR. The sample records about 70,000 clones, roughly 94% being singletons. The J segment lost 4 bases and the V segment lost 3 bases, leaving 5 bases of the junction unmatched. The CDR3 sequence is 14 residues long. Germline loops: CDR1 SGHRS, CDR2 YFSETQ. Sequenced material: unstimulated CD8+ T cells sorted from spleen or lymph node cells, taken before intestinal transplant. The chain has TRBV5-1 and TRBJ2-3; TRBD1 aligns across 7 bases. The sequence came from a human donor who received an intestinal transplant. DNA for the CDR3: TGCGCCAGCAGCTACCTCACAGGGGCAGATACGCAGTATTTT. This translates into CASSYLTGADTQYF.